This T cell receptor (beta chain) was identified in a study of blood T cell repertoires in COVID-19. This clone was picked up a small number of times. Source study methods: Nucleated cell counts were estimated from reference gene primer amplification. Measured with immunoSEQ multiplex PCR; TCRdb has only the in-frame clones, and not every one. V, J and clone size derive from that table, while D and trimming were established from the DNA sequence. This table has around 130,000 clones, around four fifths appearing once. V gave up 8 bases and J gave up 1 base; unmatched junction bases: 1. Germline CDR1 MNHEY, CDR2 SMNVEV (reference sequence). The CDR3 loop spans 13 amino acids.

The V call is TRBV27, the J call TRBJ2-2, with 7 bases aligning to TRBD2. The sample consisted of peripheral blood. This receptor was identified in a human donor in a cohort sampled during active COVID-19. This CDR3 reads CASRGVNTGELFF. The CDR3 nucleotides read TGTGCCAGCCGGGGGGTGAACACCGGGGAGCTGTTTTTT.